The 22 T cell receptor beta chains reported below all come from one sample, sequenced in a study of cytomegalovirus exposure and HLA in healthy donors. 60 Vbeta and 13 Jbeta primers were used in PCR. Measured with immunoSEQ multiplex PCR; TCRdb has only the in-frame clones, and not every one. The repertoire holds roughly 190,000 clones, with roughly 74% as singletons. The material sequenced was PBMCs. The receptors shown here come from a woman aged 25-40 years in good health and CMV-seronegative.

The V call is TRBV6-4, the J call TRBJ2-3; the match to TRBD2 covers 11 bases. CDR3 length equals 14 residues. Germline V gene sequence: CDR1 MRHNA, CDR2 SNTAGT. Unmatched junction bases numbered 2, after V lost 6 bases and J lost 3 bases. The CDR3 nucleotides read TGTGCCAGCAGACTAGCGGGAGAGACAGATACGCAGTATTTT. Its translation is CASRLAGETDTQYF.

This clone was seen only once. V gene TRBV5-1 combines with J gene TRBJ2-2, with D maybe TRBD1 (7 bases). CDR3 length: 15 amino acids. V lost 4 bases and J 5 bases, leaving 15 bases between the germline ends. CDR1 and CDR2 from the germline V gene are SGHRS and YFSETQ. The CDR3 protein is CASSADRAGTGELFF. CDR3 coding DNA: TGCGCCAGCAGCGCCGACAGGGCGGGAACCGGGGAGCTGTTTTTT.

The chain is built from TRBV2 and TRBJ2-2, with 7 bases matching TRBD1. From germline, CDR1 is SNHLY and CDR2 FYNNEI. The V and J ends lost 7 bases and 0 bases, in that order; junction bases with no gene match: 8. The CDR3 totals 16 residues. DNA for the CDR3: TGTGCCAGCAAGGCGACAGGGCCATCGAACACCGGGGAGCTGTTTTTT. This encodes CASKATGPSNTGELFF.

V and J are TRBV5-1 and TRBJ1-5, with 9 bases identical to TRBD1. Germline CDR1 reads SGHRS; CDR2 reads YFSETQ. CDR3 length equals 15 residues. The ends lost 4 bases at V and 3 bases at J; junction bases unmatched: 5. The CDR3 nucleotides read TGCGCCAGCAGCGTAACAGGGGGCACCAATCAGCCCCAGCATTTT. Encoded protein: CASSVTGGTNQPQHF.

This chain connects TRBV29-1 to TRBJ2-7; D may be TRBD1 (6 bases). Germline assignment: CDR1 SQVTM and CDR2 ANQGSEA. The CDR3 is made up of 18 amino acids. V gave up 1 base and J gave up 2 bases, with 24 bases separating them. The DNA of the CDR3 is TGCAGCGTTGAAGTGGAGTCTGGCAGGGGAATTTGGCCCTACGAGCAGTACTTC. Translation gives CSVEVESGRGIWPYEQYF.

The DNA for the CDR3 is TGTGCCAGCAGCTTAAGCGGTAATTCACCCCTCCACTTT. It encodes CASSLSGNSPLHF. The J gene is TRBJ1-6, the V gene TRBV7-3; D unclear. The CDR3 sequence is 13 residues long. Trimming cost V 1 base and J 6 bases, with 4 bases left between them. Germline V gives CDR1 SGHTA, CDR2 FQGTGA.

The chain is built from TRBV28 and TRBJ2-6; the match to TRBD1 covers 9 bases. Looked up from germline, CDR1 is MDHEN and CDR2 is SYDVKM. V was clipped by 5 bases and J by 0 bases; unmatched bases: 5. CDR3 length equals 17 residues. CDR3 sequence (DNA): TGTGCCAGCAGTCCCGGGACAGGGCTCTCTGGGGCCAACGTCCTGACTTTC. This translates into CASSPGTGLSGANVLTF.

The gene calls are TRBV27 and TRBJ2-7; tentative D call: TRBD2 (5 bases). Germline lookup yields CDR1 MNHEY and CDR2 SMNVEV (reference sequence). The CDR3 contains 14 residues. The V gene lost 10 bases and the J gene lost 3 bases, with 19 bases spanning the gap. The CDR3 bases are TGTGCCACGGGTAGATCGGAAGCGGACTACGAGCAGTACTTC. As protein: CATGRSEADYEQYF.

The chain combines TRBV7-2 with TRBJ1-2, with a weak D call TRBD1 (6 bases). This CDR3 has 15 amino acids. The germline gives CDR1 SGHTA, CDR2 FQGNSA. The ends were cut back, 5 bases at V and 6 bases at J, with 19 bases in the middle. For the CDR3, the DNA is TGTGCCAGCAGCGATACGGGGGGCGGGAGACATGGCTACACCTTC. This sequence encodes CASSDTGGGRHGYTF.

The chain carries TRBV5-1 and TRBJ1-2, with D possibly being TRBD1 (5 bases). Germline CDR1 SGHRS, CDR2 YFSETQ. With 2 bases removed from V and 6 bases from J, the gap between germline ends came to 11 bases. The CDR3 length is 13 residues. The CDR3 reads CASSFRGGHGYTF. In DNA form, the CDR3 reads TGCGCCAGCAGCTTTCGGGGGGGTCATGGCTACACCTTC.

This clone was detected only a few times. The chain is built from TRBV4-1 and TRBJ2-7; the match to TRBD2 covers 10 bases. V was pared by 1 base and J by 4 bases, with 4 bases of the junction left unmatched. The CDR3 extends over 15 amino acids. Per the germline V gene, CDR1 is MGHRA and CDR2 is YSYEKL. The CDR3 nucleotides are TGCGCCAGCAGCCAAGGAGCGGGGGGGCCGTACGAGCAGTACTTC. Its translation is CASSQGAGGPYEQYF.

V and J are TRBV18 and TRBJ2-7; no clear D gene. V was clipped by 2 bases and J by 2 bases, with 7 bases between them. This CDR3 has 13 residues. The germline gives CDR1 KGHSH, CDR2 LQKENI. The CDR3 sequence: CASSPSNPYEQYF. The CDR3 bases are TGTGCCAGCTCACCATCTAACCCCTACGAGCAGTACTTC.

The chain couples TRBV7-2 to TRBJ2-7; D may be TRBD1 (5 bases). Germline V gene lookup returns CDR1 SGHTA and CDR2 FQGNSA. V was pared by 3 bases and J by 2 bases, with 5 bases between. This CDR3 contains 12 residues. As DNA, the CDR3 is TGTGCCAGCAGCTTGACAGCCTACGAGCAGTACTTC. Translating gives CASSLTAYEQYF.

V and J are TRBV30 and TRBJ2-5, with 15 bases lining up with TRBD2. The germline gives CDR1 GTSNPN, CDR2 SVGIG (reference sequence). The CDR3 consists of 15 residues. V lost 0 bases to trimming and J lost 11 bases; unmatched junction nucleotides: 7. CDR3: CAWSVHGLAGGSQYF. CDR3 bases: TGTGCCTGGAGTGTACACGGACTAGCGGGAGGGTCGCAGTACTTC.

This clone occurred a few times. The chain employs TRBV5-3 and TRBJ1-1; D possibly corresponds to TRBD1 (6 bases). TRBV5-3 is an open reading frame, and its role is uncertain. This CDR3 is built from 10 residues. Here the CDR3 reads CAKEGDEAFF. The CDR3 nucleotides read TGTGCAAAAGAGGGGGATGAAGCTTTCTTT.

The CDR3 reads CASSRTSGTNTGELFF. The CDR3 DNA follows: TGCGCCAGCAGTAGGACTAGCGGGACGAACACCGGGGAGCTGTTTTTT. The gene calls are TRBV5-1 and TRBJ2-2; 12 nucleotides align to TRBD2. The CDR3 sequence is 16 residues long. Looked up from germline, CDR1 is SGHRS and CDR2 is YFSETQ. V lost 5 bases, J lost 0 bases, and 2 bases stayed unmatched.

The chain is built from TRBV11-3 and TRBJ2-3; TRBD2 agrees at 14 bases. Looked up from germline, CDR1 is SGHNT and CDR2 is YENEEA. Trimming at V came to 5 bases and at J to 5 bases, leaving 6 bases not matched to a gene. The CDR3 totals 16 residues. The CDR3 coding sequence is TGTGCCAGCAGCACTAGGACTAGCGGGAGGCAAGATACGCAGTATTTT. It encodes CASSTRTSGRQDTQYF.

The J gene is TRBJ2-3, the V gene TRBV19, with 10 bases fitting TRBD2. J lost 1 base, V lost 6 bases, and 10 bases had no gene match. This CDR3 has 17 residues. Per germline, CDR1 LNHDA and CDR2 SQIVND (reference sequence). CDR3 in amino acids: CASSPRGLARGTDTQYF. As DNA, the CDR3 is TGTGCCAGTAGCCCTAGGGGACTAGCGAGGGGCACAGATACGCAGTATTTT.

The chain combines TRBV19 with TRBJ2-1; weak D call: TRBD1 (6 bases). The CDR3 covers 14 residues. Trimming cost V 5 bases and J 8 bases, with 16 bases left between them. Germline assignment: CDR1 LNHDA and CDR2 SQIVND (reference sequence). CDR3 in amino acids: CASSRTGYYDEQFF. CDR3 DNA: TGTGCCAGTAGTCGCACAGGGTACTATGATGAGCAGTTCTTC.

This chain links TRBV7-2 with TRBJ1-2, with 8 positions matching TRBD1. The CDR3 is made up of 13 amino acids. Trimming cost V 4 bases and J 8 bases; bases outside gene matches: 6. Germline CDR1 and CDR2: SGHTA and FQGNSA. The CDR3, as DNA: TGTGCCAGCAGCTCCTACAGGGGGGCGGGCTACACCTTC. Translating it yields CASSSYRGAGYTF.

V usage is TRBV11-2 and J usage is TRBJ1-2; TRBD1 might be the D (5 bases). The germline gives CDR1 SGHAT, CDR2 FQNNGV. V dropped 2 bases and J dropped 8 bases, with 9 bases sitting between them. This CDR3 region has 12 residues. The CDR3 DNA sequence: TGTGCCAGCAGCTTACGAGCAGGGGGCTACACCTTC. Translated, it gives CASSLRAGGYTF.

The V call is TRBV11-2, the J call TRBJ2-1; 8 bases are a match to TRBD2. J was trimmed by 10 bases and V by 10 bases; bases with no gene match: 15. Germline lookup yields CDR1 SGHAT and CDR2 FQNNGV. This CDR3 is 14 amino acids long. CDR3 DNA sequence: TGTGCCACATGCCCGACTAGCGCGAGCGCCGAGCAGTTCTTC. Translating it yields CATCPTSASAEQFF.